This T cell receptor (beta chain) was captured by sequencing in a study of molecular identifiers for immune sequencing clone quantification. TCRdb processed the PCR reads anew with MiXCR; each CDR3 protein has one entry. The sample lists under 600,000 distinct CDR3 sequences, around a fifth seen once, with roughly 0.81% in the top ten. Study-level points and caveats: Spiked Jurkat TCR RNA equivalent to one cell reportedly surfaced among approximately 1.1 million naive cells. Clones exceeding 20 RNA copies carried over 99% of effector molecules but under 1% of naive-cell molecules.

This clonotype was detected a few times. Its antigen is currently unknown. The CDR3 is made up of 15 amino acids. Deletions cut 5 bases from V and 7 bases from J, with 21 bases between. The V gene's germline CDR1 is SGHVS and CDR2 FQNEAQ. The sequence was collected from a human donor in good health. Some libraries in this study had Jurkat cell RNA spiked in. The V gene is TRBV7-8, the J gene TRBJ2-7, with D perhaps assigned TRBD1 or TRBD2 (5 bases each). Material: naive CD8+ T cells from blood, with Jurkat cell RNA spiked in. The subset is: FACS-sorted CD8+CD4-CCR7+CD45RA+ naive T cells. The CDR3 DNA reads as TGTGCCAGCAGCCCTGGGGGTGGCTGGGCGAGGGAGCAGTACTTC. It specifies CASSPGGGWAREQYF.